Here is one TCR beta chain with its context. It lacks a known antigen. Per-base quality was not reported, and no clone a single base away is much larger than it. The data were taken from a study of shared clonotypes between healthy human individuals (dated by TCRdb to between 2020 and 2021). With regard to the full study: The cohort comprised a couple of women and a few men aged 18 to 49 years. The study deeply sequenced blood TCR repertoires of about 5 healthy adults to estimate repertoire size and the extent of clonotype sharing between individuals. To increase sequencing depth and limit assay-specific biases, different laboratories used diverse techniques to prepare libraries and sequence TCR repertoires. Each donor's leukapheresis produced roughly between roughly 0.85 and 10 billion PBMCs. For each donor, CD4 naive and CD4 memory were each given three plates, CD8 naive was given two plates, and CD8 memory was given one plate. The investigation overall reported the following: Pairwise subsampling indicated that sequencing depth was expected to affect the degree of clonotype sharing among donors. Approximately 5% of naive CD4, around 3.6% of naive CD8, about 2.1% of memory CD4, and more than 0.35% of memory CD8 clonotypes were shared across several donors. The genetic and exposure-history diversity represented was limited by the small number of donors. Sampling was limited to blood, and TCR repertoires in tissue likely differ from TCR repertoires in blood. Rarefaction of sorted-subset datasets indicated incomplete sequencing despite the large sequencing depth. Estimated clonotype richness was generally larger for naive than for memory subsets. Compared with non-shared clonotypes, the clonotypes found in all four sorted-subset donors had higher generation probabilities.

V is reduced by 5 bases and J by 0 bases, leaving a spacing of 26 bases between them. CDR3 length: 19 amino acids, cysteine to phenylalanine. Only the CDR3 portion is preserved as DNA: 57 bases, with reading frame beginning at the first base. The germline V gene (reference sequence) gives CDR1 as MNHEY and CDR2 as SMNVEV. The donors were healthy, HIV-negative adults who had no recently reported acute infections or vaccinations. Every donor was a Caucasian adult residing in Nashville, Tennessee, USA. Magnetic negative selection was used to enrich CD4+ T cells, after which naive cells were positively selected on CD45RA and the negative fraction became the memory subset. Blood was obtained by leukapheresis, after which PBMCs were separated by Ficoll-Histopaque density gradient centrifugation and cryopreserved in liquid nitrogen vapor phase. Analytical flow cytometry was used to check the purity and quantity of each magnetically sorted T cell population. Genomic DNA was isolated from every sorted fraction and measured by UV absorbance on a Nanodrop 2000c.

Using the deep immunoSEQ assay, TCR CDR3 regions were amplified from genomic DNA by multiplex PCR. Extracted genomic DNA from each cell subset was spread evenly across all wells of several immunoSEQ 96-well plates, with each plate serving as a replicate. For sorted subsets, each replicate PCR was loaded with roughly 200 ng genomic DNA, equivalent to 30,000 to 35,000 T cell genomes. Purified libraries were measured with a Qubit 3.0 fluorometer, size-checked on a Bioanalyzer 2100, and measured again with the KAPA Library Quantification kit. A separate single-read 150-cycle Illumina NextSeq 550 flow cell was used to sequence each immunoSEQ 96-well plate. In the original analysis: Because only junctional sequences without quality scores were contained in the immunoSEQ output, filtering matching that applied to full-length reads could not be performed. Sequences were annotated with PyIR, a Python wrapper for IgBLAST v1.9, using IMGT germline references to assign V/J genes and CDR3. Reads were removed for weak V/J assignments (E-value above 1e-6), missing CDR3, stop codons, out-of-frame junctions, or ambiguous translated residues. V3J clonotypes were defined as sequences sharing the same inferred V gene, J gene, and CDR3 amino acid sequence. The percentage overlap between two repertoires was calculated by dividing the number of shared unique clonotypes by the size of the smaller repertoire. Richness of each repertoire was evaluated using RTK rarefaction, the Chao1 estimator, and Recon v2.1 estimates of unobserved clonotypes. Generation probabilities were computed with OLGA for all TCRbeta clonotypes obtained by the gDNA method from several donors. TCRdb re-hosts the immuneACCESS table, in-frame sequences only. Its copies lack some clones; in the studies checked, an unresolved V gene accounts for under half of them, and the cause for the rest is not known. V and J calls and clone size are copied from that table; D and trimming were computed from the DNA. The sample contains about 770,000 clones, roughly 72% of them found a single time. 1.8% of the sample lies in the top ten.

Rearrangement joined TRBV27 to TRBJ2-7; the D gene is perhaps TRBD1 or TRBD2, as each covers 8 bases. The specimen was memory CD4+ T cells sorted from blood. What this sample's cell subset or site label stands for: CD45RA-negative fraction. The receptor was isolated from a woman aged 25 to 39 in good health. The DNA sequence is TGTGCCAGCAGTCCCGGACAGGGTGTCTTTAGCGGGGCCTCCTACGAGCAGTACTTC. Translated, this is CASSPGQGVFSGASYEQYF.